This T cell receptor beta chain came from a study of T-cell reconstitution after alpha-beta-depleted transplantation in children. The CDR3 extends over 14 amino acids. V shed 4 bases and J shed 0 bases, with 10 bases lying between them. In germline, CDR1 is PRHDT, CDR2 FYEKMQ (reference sequence). This clonotype was recorded a few times. Construction of the TCRbeta library involved unique molecular identifiers. In TCRdb, the PCR reads were re-called with MiXCR into one record per CDR3 protein. The sample has roughly 300,000 distinct CDR3 sequences; 9.9% are singletons. The material sequenced was PBMCs from the stem cell graft donor, taken from the stem cell graft. J is TRBJ2-7 and V is TRBV13; maybe TRBD1 (6 bases). This TCR derives from a human donor who donated a stem cell graft to a child with SCID. The CDR3 nucleotides read TGTGCCAGCAGCTCCCGACAGGACTCCTACGAGCAGTACTTC. Translation gives CASSSRQDSYEQYF. Full variable domain (missing parts from reference TRBV13 and TRBJ2-7): AAGVIQSPRHLIKEKRETATLKCYPIPRHDTVYWYQQGPGQDPQFLISFYEKMQSDKGSIPDRFSAQQFSDYHSELNMSSLELGDSALYFCASSSRQDSYEQYFGPGTRLTVT.